The T cell receptor (beta chain) described here comes from a study of T cells in Graves' hyperthyroidism and ophthalmopathy. V lost 6 bases and J lost 8; bases outside the gene matches: 12. The CDR3 has 15 residues. CDR1 MNHEY and CDR2 SMNVEV come from the germline V gene (reference sequence). This clonotype was seen ten or more times. RNA transcripts yielded amplified TCR beta CDR3 regions. An initial round of RT-PCR targeting the TCR CDR3 relied on the HTBI primer set. TCRdb re-derived calls from the multiplex PCR reads in MiXCR, one entry per CDR3 protein. The sample lists about 700,000 distinct CDR3 sequences, 11% to 15% occurring once.

What was sequenced was blood. The V call is TRBV27, the J call TRBJ2-1, with 8 nucleotides matching TRBD1. The TCR sequence derives from a woman younger than 30 with Graves' hyperthyroidism. This chain's CDR3 is CASSRDRSQWHEQFF. The CDR3 nucleotides read TGTGCCAGCAGCCGGGACAGGTCGCAATGGCATGAGCAGTTCTTC.